Below are 5 T cell receptor beta chains sequenced from a single sample in a study of cytomegalovirus exposure and HLA in healthy donors. Produced via immunoSEQ multiplex PCR; TCRdb's table is partial and in-frame only. The table includes 95,000 to 120,000 clones, roughly 95% detected once. The specimen was PBMCs. These receptors originate from a woman between 18 and 29 years old in good health and CMV-seronegative.

The V and J genes are TRBV7-9 and TRBJ1-1; D remains unclear. V lost 2 bases, J lost 0 bases, and 7 bases lay in between. Germline CDR1 SEHNR, CDR2 FQNEAQ (reference sequence). The CDR3 totals 14 residues. CDR3 DNA: TGTGCCAGCAGCTTAACCACAGTGAACACTGAAGCTTTCTTT. This encodes CASSLTTVNTEAFF.

About this clone: At one end the junction does not follow the germline gene, possibly because of a read error. This chain's CDR3 is CANSQGQTEAFF. In DNA, the CDR3 is TGTGCCAACAGCCAAGGACAGACTGAAGCTTTCTTT. The chain employs TRBV7-6 and TRBJ1-1, with D tentatively TRBD1 (6 bases). Germline-derived CDR1 and CDR2 are SGHVS and FNYEAQ. CDR3 length: 12 residues.

CDR3 sequence reads: CASSVWETGWDREQFF. Written as DNA, the CDR3 is TGTGCCAGCAGCGTGTGGGAGACAGGGTGGGACAGAGAGCAGTTCTTC. The chain recombines TRBV5-6 with TRBJ2-1; 7 bases agree with TRBD1. CDR3 length equals 16 residues. CDR1 and CDR2 (germline): SGHDT, YYEEEE. V trimming: 4 bases; J trimming: 10 bases; junction bases outside the gene matches: 17.

The chain is built from TRBV9 and TRBJ2-5; 11 bases are a match to TRBD2. The germline V gene has CDR1 SGDLS and CDR2 YYNGEE. CDR3 length equals 15 residues. The V segment lost 0 bases and the J segment 5 bases; nucleotides outside the gene matches: 3. The CDR3 loop reads CASSVVSGGAETQYF. The CDR3 DNA reads as TGTGCCAGCAGCGTAGTTAGCGGGGGGGCCGAGACCCAGTACTTC.

The rearrangement links TRBV9 to TRBJ2-7; TRBD1 matches at 7 bases. V lost 3 bases to trimming and J lost 4 bases; unmatched junction nucleotides: 10. The CDR3 covers 15 residues. CDR1 and CDR2 (germline): SGDLS, YYNGEE. The CDR3 sequence: CASSAGQALGYEQYF. As DNA, the CDR3 is TGTGCCAGCAGCGCAGGACAGGCCCTGGGGTACGAGCAGTACTTC.